A selection of T cell receptor beta chains follows, all from one sample in a study of circulating and synovial CD4+ cells in juvenile arthritis. The data were produced by immunoSEQ multiplex PCR, yet TCRdb's version contains in-frame clones alone and is incomplete. The table includes about 33,000 clones, nearly 95% detected once. Sequencing was done on a sample of CD4+ T cells from blood. These receptors were collected from a human donor with juvenile idiopathic arthritis. The CDR3 runs from the conserved cysteine through the conserved F or W. A D gene is named only where the DNA matches it firmly. Part of the rows lack a size; the others show once, few, many or a class for expanded clones.

d_call: .; j_call: TRBJ2-5; clone_size: .; v_call: TRBV6-1; cdr3_aa: CASSGSLKETQYF; cdr3_nt: TGTGCCAGCAGTGGTAGTCTAAAAGAGACCCAGTACTTC
d_call: TRBD2; j_call: TRBJ2-3; clone_size: .; v_call: TRBV4-3; cdr3_aa: CASSQDWTSGGDTQYF; cdr3_nt: TGCGCCAGCAGCCAAGACTGGACTAGCGGGGGAGATACGCAGTATTTT
d_call: .; j_call: TRBJ2-3; clone_size: .; v_call: TRBV5-5; cdr3_aa: CASSLEGWDTQYF; cdr3_nt: TGTGCCAGCAGCTTGGAGGGGTGGGATACGCAGTATTTT
d_call: .; j_call: TRBJ1-1; clone_size: .; v_call: TRBV7-3; cdr3_aa: CASSLNPQGSEAFF; cdr3_nt: TGTGCCAGCAGCTTAAATCCCCAGGGTAGTGAAGCTTTCTTT
d_call: .; j_call: TRBJ2-1; clone_size: .; v_call: TRBV6-6; cdr3_aa: CASSMGGASYNEQFF; cdr3_nt: TGTGCCAGCAGTATGGGGGGGGCCTCCTACAATGAGCAGTTCTTC
d_call: TRBD2; j_call: TRBJ2-6; clone_size: .; v_call: TRBV7-8; cdr3_aa: CASSRAISGGASGANVLTF; cdr3_nt: TGTGCCAGCAGCCGAGCAATTAGCGGGGGGGCCTCTGGGGCCAACGTCCTGACTTTC
d_call: .; j_call: TRBJ2-5; clone_size: .; v_call: TRBV6-1; cdr3_aa: CASSGPGAGSETQYF; cdr3_nt: TGTGCCAGCAGTGGCCCTGGGGCAGGGTCAGAGACCCAGTACTTC
d_call: .; j_call: TRBJ2-7; clone_size: .; v_call: TRBV19; cdr3_aa: CASSIPGSYEQYF; cdr3_nt: TGTGCCAGTAGTATACCAGGGTCCTACGAGCAGTACTTC
d_call: TRBD2; j_call: TRBJ2-2; clone_size: .; v_call: TRBV28; cdr3_aa: CASREGTGELFF; cdr3_nt: TGTGCCAGCCGGGAGGGAACCGGGGAGCTGTTTTTT
d_call: .; j_call: TRBJ2-7; clone_size: once; v_call: TRBV4-3; cdr3_aa: CASSHDGTPGSEQYF; cdr3_nt: TGCGCCAGCAGCCATGACGGGACTCCAGGATCCGAGCAGTACTTC
d_call: .; j_call: TRBJ1-3; clone_size: .; v_call: TRBV7-2; cdr3_aa: CASSVGQSSGNTIYF; cdr3_nt: TGTGCCAGCAGCGTCGGACAGAGTTCTGGAAACACCATATATTTT
d_call: TRBD1; j_call: TRBJ2-7; clone_size: .; v_call: TRBV18; cdr3_aa: CASSPGQGAEQYF; cdr3_nt: TGTGCCAGCTCACCGGGACAGGGGGCCGAGCAGTACTTC
d_call: TRBD1; j_call: TRBJ1-1; clone_size: .; v_call: TRBV30; cdr3_aa: CALAEQGALNTEAFF; cdr3_nt: TGTGCCTTGGCGGAGCAGGGGGCCCTGAACACTGAAGCTTTCTTT
d_call: TRBD2; j_call: TRBJ2-2; clone_size: .; v_call: TRBV27; cdr3_aa: CASSKERGGPGELFF; cdr3_nt: TGTGCCAGCAGTAAGGAGCGGGGGGGCCCCGGGGAGCTGTTTTTT
d_call: TRBD1; j_call: TRBJ2-7; clone_size: .; v_call: TRBV5-1; cdr3_aa: CASSLDGTGNVFRYF; cdr3_nt: TGCGCCAGCAGCTTGGACGGGACAGGGAATGTCTTTCGGTACTTC
d_call: TRBD1; j_call: TRBJ1-4; clone_size: .; v_call: TRBV5-1; cdr3_aa: CAGSFSNRTGKNEKLFF; cdr3_nt: TGCGCCGGCAGCTTTTCGAATAGGACAGGGAAAAATGAAAAACTGTTTTTT
d_call: TRBD2; j_call: TRBJ2-1; clone_size: .; v_call: TRBV25-1; cdr3_aa: CASKDSGGGTEQFF; cdr3_nt: TGTGCCAGCAAGGATAGCGGGGGAGGTACGGAGCAGTTCTTC
d_call: TRBD2; j_call: TRBJ2-7; clone_size: .; v_call: TRBV6-5; cdr3_aa: CASYATSGGSYEQYF; cdr3_nt: TGTGCCAGTTACGCAACTAGCGGGGGCTCCTACGAGCAGTACTTC
d_call: .; j_call: TRBJ2-7; clone_size: once; v_call: TRBV30; cdr3_aa: CAWSVLGVGSSYEQYF; cdr3_nt: TGTGCCTGGAGTGTACTAGGGGTCGGGAGCTCCTACGAGCAGTACTTC
d_call: TRBD1; j_call: TRBJ1-5; clone_size: .; v_call: TRBV7-2; cdr3_aa: CASSLAGTASNQPQHF; cdr3_nt: TGTGCCAGCAGCTTAGCCGGGACAGCTAGCAATCAGCCCCAGCATTTT
d_call: .; j_call: TRBJ1-1; clone_size: .; v_call: TRBV5-1; cdr3_aa: CASSLVGQVYTEAFF; cdr3_nt: TGCGCCAGCAGCTTGGTGGGACAAGTCTACACTGAAGCTTTCTTT
d_call: .; j_call: TRBJ1-5; clone_size: .; v_call: TRBV7-9; cdr3_aa: CASSYTGSNQPQHF; cdr3_nt: TGTGCCAGTTCCTACACAGGTAGCAATCAGCCCCAGCATTTT
d_call: TRBD2; j_call: TRBJ2-2; clone_size: .; v_call: TRBV19; cdr3_aa: CASSTPGLANTGELFF; cdr3_nt: TGTGCCAGTAGTACACCGGGACTAGCGAACACCGGGGAGCTGTTTTTT
d_call: TRBD2; j_call: TRBJ2-2; clone_size: .; v_call: TRBV5-1; cdr3_aa: CASSSIAGTGELFF; cdr3_nt: TGCGCCAGCAGCAGCATAGCGGGCACCGGGGAGCTGTTTTTT
d_call: TRBD1; j_call: TRBJ2-5; clone_size: .; v_call: TRBV7-8; cdr3_aa: CASDRDRARGAQYF; cdr3_nt: TGTGCCAGCGACCGGGACAGGGCTCGGGGGGCCCAGTACTTC
d_call: TRBD1; j_call: TRBJ1-4; clone_size: .; v_call: TRBV27; cdr3_aa: CASGRDRGQGKLFF; cdr3_nt: TGTGCCAGCGGCCGGGACAGGGGGCAAGGAAAACTGTTTTTT
d_call: TRBD1; j_call: TRBJ2-7; clone_size: .; v_call: TRBV23-1; cdr3_aa: CASRTGQGDYEQYF; cdr3_nt: TGCGCCAGCAGGACCGGACAGGGTGACTACGAGCAGTACTTC
d_call: TRBD2; j_call: TRBJ2-2; clone_size: .; v_call: TRBV19; cdr3_aa: CASSSGLAGVLGTGELFF; cdr3_nt: TGTGCCAGTAGTTCGGGACTAGCGGGAGTCTTAGGTACCGGGGAGCTGTTTTTT
d_call: .; j_call: TRBJ2-5; clone_size: .; v_call: TRBV19; cdr3_aa: CASMNSYQETQYF; cdr3_nt: TGTGCCAGTATGAACAGCTACCAAGAGACCCAGTACTTC
d_call: .; j_call: TRBJ1-3; clone_size: .; v_call: TRBV7-9; cdr3_aa: CASSLVGGNTIYF; cdr3_nt: TGTGCCAGCAGCTTAGTGGGCGGAAACACCATATATTTT
d_call: .; j_call: TRBJ2-3; clone_size: .; v_call: TRBV9; cdr3_aa: CASSPPLLGTDTQYF; cdr3_nt: TGTGCCAGCAGCCCTCCCCTACTTGGCACAGATACGCAGTATTTT
d_call: TRBD1; j_call: TRBJ2-2; clone_size: .; v_call: TRBV9; cdr3_aa: CASSVGTGGRNTGELFF; cdr3_nt: TGTGCCAGCAGCGTAGGGACAGGGGGAAGGAACACCGGGGAGCTGTTTTTT
d_call: .; j_call: TRBJ2-7; clone_size: .; v_call: TRBV11-2; cdr3_aa: CASRMTGSRDEQYF; cdr3_nt: TGTGCCAGCAGGATGACAGGAAGCCGAGACGAGCAGTACTTC
d_call: TRBD1; j_call: TRBJ2-7; clone_size: once; v_call: TRBV10-1; cdr3_aa: CASSSSGQGYEQYF; cdr3_nt: TGCGCCAGCAGTTCCTCCGGACAGGGGTACGAGCAGTACTTC
d_call: .; j_call: TRBJ2-5; clone_size: .; v_call: TRBV7-2; cdr3_aa: CASSSSRAQYF; cdr3_nt: TGTGCCAGCAGCTCATCGAGGGCCCAGTACTTC
d_call: TRBD1; j_call: TRBJ1-4; clone_size: .; v_call: TRBV4-2; cdr3_aa: CASSRAGQGDEKLFF; cdr3_nt: TGTGCCAGCAGCCGGGCGGGACAGGGCGACGAAAAACTGTTTTTT
d_call: .; j_call: TRBJ1-5; clone_size: .; v_call: TRBV30; cdr3_aa: CAWSVRGNQPQHF; cdr3_nt: TGTGCCTGGAGTGTAAGGGGTAACCAGCCCCAGCATTTT
d_call: .; j_call: TRBJ2-2; clone_size: .; v_call: TRBV9; cdr3_aa: CASSVSSGVSSGELFF; cdr3_nt: TGTGCCAGCAGCGTAAGTTCAGGGGTTTCATCCGGGGAGCTGTTTTTT
d_call: .; j_call: TRBJ2-3; clone_size: once; v_call: TRBV25-1; cdr3_aa: CASSGDSSRRTQYF; cdr3_nt: TGTGCCAGCAGTGGCGACTCGTCCCGTAGAACGCAGTATTTT
d_call: TRBD2; j_call: TRBJ2-7; clone_size: .; v_call: TRBV27; cdr3_aa: CASSLRTSGYEQYF; cdr3_nt: TGTGCCAGCAGTTTACGGACTAGCGGGTACGAGCAGTACTTC
d_call: TRBD2; j_call: TRBJ2-1; clone_size: few; v_call: TRBV19; cdr3_aa: CASSIVSSGPNEQFF; cdr3_nt: TGTGCCAGTAGTATAGTGTCTAGCGGACCGAATGAGCAGTTCTTC
d_call: .; j_call: TRBJ1-5; clone_size: .; v_call: TRBV25-1; cdr3_aa: CASSKHGQGQPQHF; cdr3_nt: TGTGCCAGCAGTAAACACGGCCAGGGGCAGCCCCAGCATTTT
d_call: .; j_call: TRBJ2-6; clone_size: .; v_call: TRBV2; cdr3_aa: CASSDLLPVAGFGANVLTF; cdr3_nt: TGTGCCAGCAGTGACCTCTTACCGGTTGCAGGGTTTGGGGCCAACGTCCTGACTTTC
d_call: .; j_call: TRBJ2-7; clone_size: .; v_call: TRBV15; cdr3_aa: CATSRAGAGREQYF; cdr3_nt: TGTGCCACCAGCAGAGCAGGGGCCGGGAGGGAGCAGTACTTC
d_call: TRBD2; j_call: TRBJ2-3; clone_size: .; v_call: TRBV9; cdr3_aa: CASSLSGDPARTDTQYF; cdr3_nt: TGTGCCAGCAGCTTAAGCGGGGATCCCGCTCGCACAGATACGCAGTATTTT
d_call: .; j_call: TRBJ1-6; clone_size: .; v_call: TRBV7-6; cdr3_aa: CASSPGTIDSPLHF; cdr3_nt: TGTGCCAGCAGCCCCGGGACAATTGATTCACCCCTCCACTTT
d_call: TRBD1; j_call: TRBJ1-4; clone_size: .; v_call: TRBV10-3; cdr3_aa: CAISESYGTANEKLFF; cdr3_nt: TGTGCCATCAGTGAGTCTTACGGGACAGCTAATGAAAAACTGTTTTTT
d_call: TRBD1; j_call: TRBJ1-1; clone_size: .; v_call: TRBV6-1; cdr3_aa: CASSGGQGSTEAFF; cdr3_nt: TGTGCCAGCAGTGGAGGACAGGGATCCACTGAAGCTTTCTTT
d_call: .; j_call: TRBJ2-7; clone_size: .; v_call: TRBV19; cdr3_aa: CASSRTASYEQYF; cdr3_nt: TGTGCCAGCTCTCGGACAGCTAGCTACGAGCAGTACTTC
d_call: .; j_call: TRBJ1-5; clone_size: .; v_call: TRBV30; cdr3_aa: CAWSPGPRGNQPQHF; cdr3_nt: TGTGCCTGGTCTCCCGGGCCCAGGGGCAATCAGCCCCAGCATTTT
d_call: TRBD1; j_call: TRBJ2-1; clone_size: .; v_call: TRBV10-1; cdr3_aa: CASRPTGGGEQFF; cdr3_nt: TGCGCCAGCAGGCCTACAGGGGGCGGCGAGCAGTTCTTC
d_call: TRBD1; j_call: TRBJ2-2; clone_size: .; v_call: TRBV9; cdr3_aa: CASSVANPRPGGLFGELFF; cdr3_nt: TGTGCCAGCAGCGTAGCCAATCCCAGACCAGGGGGCTTGTTCGGGGAGCTGTTTTTT
d_call: .; j_call: TRBJ1-5; clone_size: .; v_call: TRBV28; cdr3_aa: CASGLGGGRNQPQHF; cdr3_nt: TGTGCCAGCGGATTGGGAGGGGGGAGGAATCAGCCCCAGCATTTT